Given below is one T cell receptor beta chain in context. CDR3 length equals 16 residues. The V and J ends lost 5 bases and 0 bases, in that order; junction bases with no gene match: 7. Germline CDR1 and CDR2: MNHNY and SVGAGI (reference sequence). This sample stems from a study of control samples from healthy donors and cancer patients. TCRdb's copy holds only in-frame clones and misses some; the assay was immunoSEQ multiplex PCR. This sample carries some 410,000 clones, over 75% of them seen once, and the ten largest clones take just under 6.5%. The sequence derives from a man aged 35-49 years with head and neck cancer. This chain uses TRBV6-6 with TRBJ2-1, with TRBD1 identical over 7 bases. Material for sequencing was PBMCs. CDR3 bases: TGTGCCAGCAGTCCGCCGGCAGGGGGCTCCTACAATGAGCAGTTCTTC. It encodes CASSPPAGGSYNEQFF.